This record covers a single T cell receptor (beta chain). Its antigen is not known. The sample is drawn from a study of T cell responses to AZD1222 COVID-19 vaccine. Study results and limitations: Donors were largely white British and mainly female; clonal diversity was possibly underestimated. Spike-specific TCR repertoires showed rising breadth and depth after two AZD1222 doses.

The repertoire was sequenced with immunoSEQ multiplex PCR; TCRdb's copy has only in-frame clones and lacks some. Here the sample spans around 56,000 clones, roughly 90% being singletons. The receptor's source is an adult who received the AZD1222 COVID-19 vaccine. This specimen was peripheral blood, taken 28 days after the second AZD1222 dose.

In DNA, the CDR3 is TGTGCCAGCAGCTTATCGGGGGAGGGGCTCAATGAGCAGTTCTTC. This sequence encodes CASSLSGEGLNEQFF. The rearrangement links TRBV7-3 to TRBJ2-1; TRBD2 matches 7 bases. The length of the CDR3 is 15 residues. V shed 2 bases, J shed 6 bases, and the junction held 7 bases outside the gene matches. From germline, CDR1 is SGHTA and CDR2 FQGTGA.